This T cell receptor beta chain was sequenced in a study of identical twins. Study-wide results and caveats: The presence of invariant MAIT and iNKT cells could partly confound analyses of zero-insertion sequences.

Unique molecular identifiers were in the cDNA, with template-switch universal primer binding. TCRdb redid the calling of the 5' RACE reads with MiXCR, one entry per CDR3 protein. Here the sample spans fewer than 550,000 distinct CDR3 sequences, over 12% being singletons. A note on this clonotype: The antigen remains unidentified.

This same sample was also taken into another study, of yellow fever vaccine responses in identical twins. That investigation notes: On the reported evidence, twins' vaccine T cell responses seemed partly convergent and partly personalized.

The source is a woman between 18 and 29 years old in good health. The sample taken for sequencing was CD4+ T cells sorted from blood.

The CDR3 DNA sequence: TGCAGTGCTAGTAAAACTAGCGGGGGGCCCGTGGAGACCCAGTACTTC. This sequence encodes CSASKTSGGPVETQYF. The chain links TRBV20-1 to TRBJ2-5, with 12 bases fitting TRBD2. The trim removed 3 bases at V and 5 bases at J, leaving 10 bases unmatched. This CDR3 is 16 amino acids long. Germline CDR1 is DFQATT and CDR2 is SNEGSKA (reference sequence).